This T cell receptor beta chain was obtained from a study of regulatory T cells in long-lasting Graves disease. The CDR3 has 16 amino acids. The V gene end was trimmed by 0 bases and the J gene end by 5 bases; junction bases not matched to a gene: 6. In germline, CDR1 is DFQATT, CDR2 SNEGSKA (reference sequence). This clonotype was seen just once. Its antigen is still unknown. It may be a read error: a sequence one base away is much more abundant. The conserved phenylalanine or tryptophan normally closing the CDR3 is absent here, so this likely arose from a read error. Combining iRepertoire HTBI primers with Arm-PCR of CDR3 regions, the authors built TCR beta libraries. Via MiXCR, TCRdb re-called the multiplex PCR reads, giving one row per CDR3 protein. The sample lists a few hundred thousand distinct CDR3 sequences, about a sixth seen once, with 20% in the top ten. Time point here: newly diagnosed GD, antithyroid drugs for less than 3 months. Following extraction of RNA from PBMCs, that RNA was used to make the TCR library.

Broader study findings: Sample size, which was small, may have reduced accuracy.

This same sample was also taken into another study, of T cells in Graves' hyperthyroidism and ophthalmopathy. From that report: Among clonotypes expanded in thyroid above 0.001, most were also found in blood. Onset of ophthalmopathy came a median approximately 6.5 months after the model predicted it.

J is TRBJ2-3 and V is TRBV20-1; 12 bases match TRBD1. This receptor was identified in a woman in her late teens or twenties with Graves disease. Sequenced here: peripheral blood mononuclear cells (PBMCs), sampled at new diagnosis, from a patient treated with antithyroid drugs. The CDR3 here is CSARDPGQGAKDTQYL. The DNA for the CDR3 is TGCAGTGCTAGAGACCCGGGACAGGGGGCTAAAGATACGCAGTATCTT.